A selection of T cell receptor beta chains follows, all from one sample in a study of cytomegalovirus exposure and HLA in healthy donors. Clones were read by immunoSEQ multiplex PCR, and TCRdb kept only the in-frame ones, dropping some. Its listing shows about 120,000 clones. Material: PBMCs. These receptor sequences come from a woman in her thirties or forties in good health and CMV-seropositive. The CDR3 runs from the conserved cysteine through the conserved F or W. D genes are given only for firm matches.

v_call	d_call	j_call	cdr3_nt	cdr3_aa
TRBV6-5	.	TRBJ2-3	TGTGCCAGCAGTACCTTGGCCTCTGCAGATACGCAGTATTTT	CASSTLASADTQYF
TRBV25-1	TRBD1	TRBJ2-2	TGTGCCAGCAGTGCCCAGGGGGAAAACACCGGGGAGCTGTTTTTT	CASSAQGENTGELFF
TRBV28	TRBD1	TRBJ1-2	TGTGCCAGCAGTGAAACGAGGGGGCTTGATGGCTACACCTTC	CASSETRGLDGYTF
TRBV9	TRBD2	TRBJ2-2	TGTGCCAGCAGCGTCCTAGCGGGAGTGTACACCGGGGAGCTGTTTTTT	CASSVLAGVYTGELFF
TRBV27	.	TRBJ2-7	TGTGCCAGCAGTCTTATCAGGTGGCGGGGTCCCCTCGAGCAGTACTTC	CASSLIRWRGPLEQYF
TRBV7-9	.	TRBJ2-3	TGTGCCAGCAGCATACAAACTAGCTTTGCAGATACGCAGTATTTT	CASSIQTSFADTQYF
TRBV29-1	.	TRBJ2-2	TGCAGCGTCACCGGGAGCCGAAACACCGGGGAGCTGTTTTTT	CSVTGSRNTGELFF
TRBV7-9	.	TRBJ2-7	TGTGCCAGCAGCTTAGCGAACAGGGTAGGCGTTCCCGAGCAGTACTTC	CASSLANRVGVPEQYF
TRBV10-2	.	TRBJ2-1	TGCGCCAGCAGTGAACTAGCTTTCTACAATGAGCAGTTCTTC	CASSELAFYNEQFF
TRBV5-6	TRBD1	TRBJ1-2	TGTGCCAGCATCCCCGGTCCAGGGGGAGGCTATGGCTACACCTTC	CASIPGPGGGYGYTF
TRBV7-2	TRBD2	TRBJ2-7	TGTGCCAGCAGCGGTGGGACTAGCGGGAAAGCGCGAGGCGAGCAGTACTTC	CASSGGTSGKARGEQYF